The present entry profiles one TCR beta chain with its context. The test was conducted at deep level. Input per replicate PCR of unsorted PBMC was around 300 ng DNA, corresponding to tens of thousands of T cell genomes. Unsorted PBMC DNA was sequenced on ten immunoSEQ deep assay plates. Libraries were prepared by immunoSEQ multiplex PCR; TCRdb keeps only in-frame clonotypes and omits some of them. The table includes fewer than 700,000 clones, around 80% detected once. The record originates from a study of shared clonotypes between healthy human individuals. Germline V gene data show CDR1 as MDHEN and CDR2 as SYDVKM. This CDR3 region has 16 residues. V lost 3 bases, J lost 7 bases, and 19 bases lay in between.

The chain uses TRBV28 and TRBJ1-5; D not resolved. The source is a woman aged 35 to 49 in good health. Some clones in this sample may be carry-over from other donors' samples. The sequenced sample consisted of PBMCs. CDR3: CASSFIRSFDPQPQHF. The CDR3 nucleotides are TGTGCCAGCAGTTTTATTCGGTCATTCGACCCACAGCCCCAGCATTTT.